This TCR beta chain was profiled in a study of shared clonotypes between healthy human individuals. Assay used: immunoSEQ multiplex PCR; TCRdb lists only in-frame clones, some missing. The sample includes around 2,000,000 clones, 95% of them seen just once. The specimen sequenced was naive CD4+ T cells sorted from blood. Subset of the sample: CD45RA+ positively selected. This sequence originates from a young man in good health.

Here the CDR3 reads CASSLYQGTYEQYF. CDR3 in DNA: TGCGCCAGCAGCCTCTATCAGGGAACCTACGAGCAGTACTTC. The chain employs TRBV5-1 and TRBJ2-7, with a weak D call TRBD1 (5 bases). V was trimmed by 4 bases and J by 2 bases, leaving 13 bases between them. Germline V gene lookup returns CDR1 SGHRS and CDR2 YFSETQ. The CDR3 totals 14 residues. Complete variable domain (other parts from reference TRBV5-1 and TRBJ2-7): KAGVTQTPRYLIKTRGQQVTLSCSPISGHRSVSWYQQTPGQGLQFLFEYFSETQRNKGNFPGRFSGRQFSNSRSEMNVSTLELGDSALYLCASSLYQGTYEQYFGPGTRLTVT.